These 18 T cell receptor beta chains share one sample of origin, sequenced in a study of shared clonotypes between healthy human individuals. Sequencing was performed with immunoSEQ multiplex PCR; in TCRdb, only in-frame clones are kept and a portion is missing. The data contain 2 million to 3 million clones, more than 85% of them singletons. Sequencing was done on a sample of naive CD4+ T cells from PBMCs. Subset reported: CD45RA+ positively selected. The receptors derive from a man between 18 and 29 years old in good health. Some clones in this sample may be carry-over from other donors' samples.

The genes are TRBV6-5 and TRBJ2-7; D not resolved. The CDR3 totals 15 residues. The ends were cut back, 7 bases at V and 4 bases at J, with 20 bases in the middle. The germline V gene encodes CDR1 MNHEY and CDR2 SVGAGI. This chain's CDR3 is CASTPPRAGTYEQYF. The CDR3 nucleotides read TGTGCCAGCACCCCTCCACGGGCAGGAACGTACGAGCAGTACTTC.

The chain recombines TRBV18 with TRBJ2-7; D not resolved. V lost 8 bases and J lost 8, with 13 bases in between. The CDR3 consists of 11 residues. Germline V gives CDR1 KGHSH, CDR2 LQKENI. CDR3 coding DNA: TGTGCCAGCCATAGTGGGTCCAAGCAGTACTTC. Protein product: CASHSGSKQYF.

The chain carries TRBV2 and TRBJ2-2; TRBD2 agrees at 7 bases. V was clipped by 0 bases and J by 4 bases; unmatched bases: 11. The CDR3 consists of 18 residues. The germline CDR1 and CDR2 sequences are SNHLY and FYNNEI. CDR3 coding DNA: TGTGCCAGCAGTGAAGCGGTGGCTAGCGGACGCGGCACCGGGGAGCTGTTTTTT. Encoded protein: CASSEAVASGRGTGELFF.

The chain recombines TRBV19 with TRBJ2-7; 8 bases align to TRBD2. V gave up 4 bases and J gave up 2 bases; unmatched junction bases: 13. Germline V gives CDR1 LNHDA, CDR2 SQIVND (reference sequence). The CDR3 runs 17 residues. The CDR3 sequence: CASSSATAGRAPYEQYF. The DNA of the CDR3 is TGTGCCAGTAGTAGCGCGACCGCCGGGAGGGCCCCCTACGAGCAGTACTTC.

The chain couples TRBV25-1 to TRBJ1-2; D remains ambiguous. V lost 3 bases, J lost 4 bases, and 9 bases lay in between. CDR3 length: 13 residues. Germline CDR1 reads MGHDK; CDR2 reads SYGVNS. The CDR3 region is CASSDPWGYGYTF. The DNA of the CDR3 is TGTGCCAGCAGTGACCCTTGGGGCTATGGCTACACCTTC.

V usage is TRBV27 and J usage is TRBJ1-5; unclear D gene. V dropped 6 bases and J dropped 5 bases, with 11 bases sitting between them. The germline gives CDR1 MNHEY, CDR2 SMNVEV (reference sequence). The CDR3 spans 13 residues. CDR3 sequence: CASSPVEDQPQHF. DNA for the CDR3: TGTGCCAGCAGCCCCGTGGAGGATCAGCCCCAGCATTTT.

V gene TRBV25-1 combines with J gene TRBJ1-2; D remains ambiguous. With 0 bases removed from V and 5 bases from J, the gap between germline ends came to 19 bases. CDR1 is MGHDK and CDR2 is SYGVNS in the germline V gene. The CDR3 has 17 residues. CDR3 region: CASSEYGTAVNNYGYTF. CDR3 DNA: TGTGCCAGCAGTGAATACGGCACCGCAGTAAACAATTATGGCTACACCTTC.

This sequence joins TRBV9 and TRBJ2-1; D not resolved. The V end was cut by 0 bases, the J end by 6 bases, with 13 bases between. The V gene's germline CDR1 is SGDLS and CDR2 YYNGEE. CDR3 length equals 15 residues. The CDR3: CASSVVPQVGNEQFF. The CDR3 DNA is TGTGCCAGCAGCGTAGTCCCCCAAGTCGGCAATGAGCAGTTCTTC.

This chain's CDR3 is CSAGTIRNTIYF. The CDR3 DNA is TGCAGCGCTGGGACCATCAGGAACACCATATATTTT. The genes are TRBV29-1 and TRBJ1-3, with D possibly matching TRBD1 (5 bases). The V and J ends lost 7 bases and 7 bases respectively, with 14 bases between them. Germline CDR1 reads SQVTM; CDR2 reads ANQGSEA. This CDR3 has 12 residues.

The CDR3 DNA reads TGTGCCAGCAGTTTGGTCGCGGGACAGGGTTACGGCTACACCTTC. Amino acid sequence: CASSLVAGQGYGYTF. The chain uses TRBV28 and TRBJ1-2; 9 bases match TRBD1. CDR3 length: 15 residues. Germline assignment: CDR1 MDHEN and CDR2 SYDVKM. J was trimmed by 8 bases and V by 3 bases; bases with no gene match: 10.

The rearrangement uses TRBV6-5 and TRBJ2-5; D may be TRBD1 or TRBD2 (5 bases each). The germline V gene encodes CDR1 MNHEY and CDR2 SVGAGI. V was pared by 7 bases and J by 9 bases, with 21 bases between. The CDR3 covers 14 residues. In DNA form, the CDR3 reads TGTGCCAGCACTCCATCCGGGACCTCGGAGGCCCAGTACTTC. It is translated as CASTPSGTSEAQYF.

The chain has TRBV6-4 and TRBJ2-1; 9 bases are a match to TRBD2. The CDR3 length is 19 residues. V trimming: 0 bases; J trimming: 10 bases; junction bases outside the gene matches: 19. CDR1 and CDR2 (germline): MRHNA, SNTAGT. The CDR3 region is CASSDSGGTSPNRGREQFF. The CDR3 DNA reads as TGTGCCAGCAGTGACTCTGGTGGGACTAGCCCTAATAGGGGTCGGGAGCAGTTCTTC.

CDR3 DNA sequence: TGTGCCAGCAGCTTACGGGAGGGTGAGCAGTTCTTC. As protein: CASSLREGEQFF. The V and J genes are TRBV11-3 and TRBJ2-1, with TRBD2 matching 8 bases. J gave up 9 bases and V 2 bases, and 0 bases lay outside the gene matches. Germline CDR1 reads SGHNT; CDR2 reads YENEEA. There are 12 residues in the CDR3.

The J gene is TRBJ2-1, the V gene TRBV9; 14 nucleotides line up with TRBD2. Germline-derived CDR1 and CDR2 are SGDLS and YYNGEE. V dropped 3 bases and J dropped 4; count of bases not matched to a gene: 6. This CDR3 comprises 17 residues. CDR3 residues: CASSAGLAGGYYNEQFF. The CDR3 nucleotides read TGTGCCAGCAGCGCCGGACTAGCGGGAGGATATTACAATGAGCAGTTCTTC.

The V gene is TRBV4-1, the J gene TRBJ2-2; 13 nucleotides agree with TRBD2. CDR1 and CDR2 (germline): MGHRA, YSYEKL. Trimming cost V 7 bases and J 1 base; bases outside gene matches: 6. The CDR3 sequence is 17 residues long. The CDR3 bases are TGCGCCAGCAACATAGGACTAGCGGGGGTGAACACCGGGGAGCTGTTTTTT. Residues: CASNIGLAGVNTGELFF.

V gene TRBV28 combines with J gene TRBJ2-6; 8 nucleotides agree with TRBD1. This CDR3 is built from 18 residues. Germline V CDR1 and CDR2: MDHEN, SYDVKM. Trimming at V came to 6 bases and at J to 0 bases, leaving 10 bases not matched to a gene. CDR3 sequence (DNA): TGTGCCAGCAGCCGAACACAGGGGGGAGCCTCTGGGGCCAACGTCCTGACTTTC. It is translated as CASSRTQGGASGANVLTF.

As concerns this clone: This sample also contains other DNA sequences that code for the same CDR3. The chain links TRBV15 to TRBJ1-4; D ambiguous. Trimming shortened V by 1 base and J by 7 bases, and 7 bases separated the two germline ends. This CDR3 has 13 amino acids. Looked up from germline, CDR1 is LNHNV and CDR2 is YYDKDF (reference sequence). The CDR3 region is CATSRGRGEKLFF. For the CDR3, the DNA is TGTGCCACCAGCAGAGGGAGAGGTGAAAAACTGTTTTTT.

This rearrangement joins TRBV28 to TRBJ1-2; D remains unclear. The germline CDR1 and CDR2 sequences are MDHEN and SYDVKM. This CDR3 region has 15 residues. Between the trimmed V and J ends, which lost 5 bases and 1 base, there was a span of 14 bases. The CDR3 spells CASSPLGNLNYGYTF. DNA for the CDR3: TGTGCCAGCAGTCCCCTGGGAAATCTTAACTATGGCTACACCTTC.